This record looks at one TCR beta chain sequence and its context. This sample stems from a study of T cell changes during pregnancy in multiple sclerosis. V was cut by 1 base and J by 0 bases, with 10 bases left in between. Germline values: CDR1 SGHVS, CDR2 FQNEAQ. The CDR3 loop spans 16 amino acids. Profiled with immunoSEQ multiplex PCR; TCRdb holds only in-frame clones, not every one. The sample has fewer than 150,000 clones, roughly 95% seen once; the top ten hold less than 0.55%. The chain couples TRBV7-8 to TRBJ1-5; D is perhaps TRBD1 (5 bases). Sequencing used peripheral blood, obtained after pregnancy. The receptor comes from a female donor with multiple sclerosis, enrolled in a pregnancy study. The DNA for the CDR3 is TGTGCCAGCAGCTTAGTGGGGGGAGTTAGCAATCAGCCCCAGCATTTT. Amino acids: CASSLVGGVSNQPQHF. The whole variable domain, remainder taken from reference TRBV7-8 and TRBJ1-5, is GAGVSQSPRYKVAKRGQDVALRCDPISGHVSLFWYQQALGQGPEFLTYFQNEAQLDKSGLPSDRFFAERPEGSVSTLKIQRTQQEDSAVYLCASSLVGGVSNQPQHFGDGTRLSIL.